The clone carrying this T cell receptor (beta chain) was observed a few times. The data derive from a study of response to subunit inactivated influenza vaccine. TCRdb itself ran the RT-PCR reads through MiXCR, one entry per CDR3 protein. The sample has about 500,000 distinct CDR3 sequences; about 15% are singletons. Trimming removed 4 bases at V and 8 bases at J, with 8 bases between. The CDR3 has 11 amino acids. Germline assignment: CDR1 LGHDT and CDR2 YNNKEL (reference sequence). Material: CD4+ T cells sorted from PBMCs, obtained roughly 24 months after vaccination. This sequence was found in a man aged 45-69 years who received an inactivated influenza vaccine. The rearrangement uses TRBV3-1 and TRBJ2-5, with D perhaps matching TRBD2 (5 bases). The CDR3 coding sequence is TGTGCCAGCAGCCCGGGAAGAACCCAGTACTTC. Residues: CASSPGRTQYF.